This T cell receptor (beta chain) originates from a study of shared clonotypes between healthy human individuals. V was cut by 4 bases and J by 0 bases, with 14 bases left in between. This CDR3 is 15 amino acids long. Germline CDR1 and CDR2: SGHRS and YFSETQ. Notes on this clone: Its antigen remains unknown.

Caucasian adults living in Nashville, Tennessee, provided all samples. Clones were read by immunoSEQ multiplex PCR, and TCRdb kept only the in-frame ones, dropping some. The sample consists of some 2 million clones, roughly 96% of them appearing once. Regarding the study as a whole: The rarefaction results pointed to incomplete sorted-subset sequencing despite large depth. In having few donors, the study represented limited genetic and exposure-history diversity. Naive subsets tended to show greater estimated richness than memory subsets.

This clonotype originated in a man between 18 and 29 years old in good health. The rearrangement joins TRBV5-1 to TRBJ2-7, with a possible D match to TRBD1 (5 bases). The sequenced sample consisted of naive CD4+ T cells sorted from blood. Noted subset: CD45RA+ positively selected. The CDR3 region is CASSGAERSSYEQYF. CDR3 nucleotides: TGCGCCAGCAGCGGGGCGGAGAGAAGCTCCTACGAGCAGTACTTC.